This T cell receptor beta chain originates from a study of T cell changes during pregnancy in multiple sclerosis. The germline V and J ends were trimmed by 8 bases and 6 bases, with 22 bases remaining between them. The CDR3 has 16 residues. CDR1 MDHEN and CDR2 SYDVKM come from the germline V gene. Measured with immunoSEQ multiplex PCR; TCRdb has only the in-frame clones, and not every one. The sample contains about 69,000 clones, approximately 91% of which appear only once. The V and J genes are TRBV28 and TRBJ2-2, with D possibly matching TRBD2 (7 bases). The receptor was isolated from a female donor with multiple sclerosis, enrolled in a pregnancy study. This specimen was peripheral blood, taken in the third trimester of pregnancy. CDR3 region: CASGEGHPESAGELFF. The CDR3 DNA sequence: TGTGCCAGCGGGGAGGGACATCCCGAGTCAGCCGGGGAGCTGTTTTTT.